This entry is about one T cell receptor beta chain. Deletions cut 4 bases from V and 6 bases from J, with 13 bases between. CDR3 length equals 13 residues. The germline V gene has CDR1 SGHDN and CDR2 FVKESK. This sample is drawn from a study of shared clonotypes between healthy human individuals. Repertoires were generated with immunoSEQ multiplex PCR, while TCRdb's copy carries only in-frame clones and drops some. The data contain 740,000 or so clones, 73% of them seen just once; the ten biggest clones take up roughly 1.9%. In the CD4+ fraction, cells were divided into CD45RA+ naive and CD45RA-negative memory subsets.

The sample comprised memory CD4+ T cells sorted from blood. Subset described: CD45RA-negative fraction. This clonotype was obtained from a woman aged 25 to 39 in good health. The chain couples TRBV14 to TRBJ2-7; no clear D. The CDR3 DNA is TGTGCCAGCAGCCCACAACCTCCCCGCGAGCAGTACTTC. Protein sequence: CASSPQPPREQYF.